Listed below are T cell receptor beta chains from one sample, sequenced in a study of OX40 agonist ivuxolimab in advanced cancers. Libraries were prepared by immunoSEQ multiplex PCR; TCRdb keeps only in-frame clonotypes and omits some of them. The sample contains around 17,000 clones, about four fifths of which appear only once. The sequences come from CD4+ or CD8+ T cells sorted from blood, collected in a trial of the OX40 agonist ivuxolimab. Source of these receptors: an adult with an advanced solid tumor such as melanoma, head and neck, liver or kidney cancer. Both conserved end residues are part of each CDR3. Clone size is shown for a subset of rows, as once, few, many or a class of expanded clone.

V	size	CDR3
TRBV5-6	.	CASSLTGTPNQPQHF
TRBV9	.	CASSVEGGSLDEQFF
TRBV7-9	once	CASSLAGQTNYGYTF
TRBV6-1	.	CASSPGTLEQYF
TRBV19	.	CATKGGIADTQYF
TRBV5-1	once	CASSLAKFLAGDEQYF
TRBV11-2	once	CASSLYLAGKETQYF
TRBV15	.	CATSSGLSRDRYSGNTIYF
TRBV7-6	.	CASSFVAGEGNEQFF
TRBV7-8	.	CASSSGLAGGSETQYF